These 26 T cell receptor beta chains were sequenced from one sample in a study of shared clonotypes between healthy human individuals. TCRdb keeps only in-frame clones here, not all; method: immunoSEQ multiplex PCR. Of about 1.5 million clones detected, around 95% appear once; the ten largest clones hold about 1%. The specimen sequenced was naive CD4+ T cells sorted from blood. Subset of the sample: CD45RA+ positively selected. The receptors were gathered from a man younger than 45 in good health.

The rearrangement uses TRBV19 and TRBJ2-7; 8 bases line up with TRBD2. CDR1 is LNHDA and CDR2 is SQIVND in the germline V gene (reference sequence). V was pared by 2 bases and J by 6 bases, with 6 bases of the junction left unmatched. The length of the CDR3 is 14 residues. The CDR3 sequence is CASSITGGPFEQYF. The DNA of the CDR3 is TGTGCCAGTAGTATAACGGGAGGGCCTTTCGAGCAGTACTTC.

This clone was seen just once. DNA for the CDR3: TGTGCCAGCAGCTTAGGGACAGGGGATGAAAAACTGTTTTTT. This sequence encodes CASSLGTGDEKLFF. The chain uses TRBV11-2 and TRBJ1-4; TRBD1 matches at 9 bases. The germline V gene has CDR1 SGHAT and CDR2 FQNNGV. The J segment lost 6 bases and the V segment lost 1 base, leaving 0 bases of the junction unmatched. This CDR3 is built from 14 residues.

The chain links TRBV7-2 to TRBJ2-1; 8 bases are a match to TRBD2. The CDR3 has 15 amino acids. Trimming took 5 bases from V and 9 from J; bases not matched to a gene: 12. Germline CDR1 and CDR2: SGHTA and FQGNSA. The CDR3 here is CASSKPGLGALEQFF. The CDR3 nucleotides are TGTGCCAGCAGCAAGCCGGGACTAGGGGCCCTTGAGCAGTTCTTC.

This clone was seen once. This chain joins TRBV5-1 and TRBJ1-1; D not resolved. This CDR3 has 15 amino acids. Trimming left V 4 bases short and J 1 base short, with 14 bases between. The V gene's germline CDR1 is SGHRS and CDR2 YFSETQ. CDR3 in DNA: TGCGCCAGCAGCATGCAAGGGATACCGAACACTGAAGCTTTCTTT. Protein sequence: CASSMQGIPNTEAFF. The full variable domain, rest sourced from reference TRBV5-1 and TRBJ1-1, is KAGVTQTPRYLIKTRGQQVTLSCSPISGHRSVSWYQQTPGQGLQFLFEYFSETQRNKGNFPGRFSGRQFSNSRSEMNVSTLELGDSALYLCASSMQGIPNTEAFFGQGTRLTVV.

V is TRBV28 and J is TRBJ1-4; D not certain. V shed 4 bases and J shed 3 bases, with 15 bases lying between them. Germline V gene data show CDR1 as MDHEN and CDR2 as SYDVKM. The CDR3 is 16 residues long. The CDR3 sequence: CASSSEGWRPNEKLFF. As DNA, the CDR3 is TGTGCCAGCAGTTCGGAGGGATGGAGGCCTAATGAAAAACTGTTTTTT.

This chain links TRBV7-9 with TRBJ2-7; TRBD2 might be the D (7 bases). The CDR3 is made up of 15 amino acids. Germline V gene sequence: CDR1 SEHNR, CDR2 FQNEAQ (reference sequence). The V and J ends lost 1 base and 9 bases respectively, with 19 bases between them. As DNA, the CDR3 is TGTGCCAGCAGCTTAGTTCTGAGGGGGGGATATGTGCAGTACTTC. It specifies CASSLVLRGGYVQYF.

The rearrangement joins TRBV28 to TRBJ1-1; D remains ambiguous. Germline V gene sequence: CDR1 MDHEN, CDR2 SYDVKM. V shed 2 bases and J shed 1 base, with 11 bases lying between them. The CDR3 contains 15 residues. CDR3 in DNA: TGTGCCAGCAGTTTAACCAGCGGCCAGAACACTGAAGCTTTCTTT. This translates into CASSLTSGQNTEAFF.

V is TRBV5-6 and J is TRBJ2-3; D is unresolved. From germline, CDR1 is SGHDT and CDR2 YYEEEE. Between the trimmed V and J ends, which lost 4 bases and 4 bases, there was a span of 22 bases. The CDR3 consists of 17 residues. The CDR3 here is CASSPRSRNPWADTQYF. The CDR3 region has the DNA TGTGCCAGCAGCCCCCGATCCAGAAACCCTTGGGCAGATACGCAGTATTTT.

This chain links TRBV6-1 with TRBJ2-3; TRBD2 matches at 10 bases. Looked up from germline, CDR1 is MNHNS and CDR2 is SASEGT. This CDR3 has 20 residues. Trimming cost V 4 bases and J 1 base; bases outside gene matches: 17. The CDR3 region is CASSALTSSGRVLGTDTQYF. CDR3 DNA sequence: TGTGCCAGCAGTGCACTAACTTCTAGCGGGAGAGTTCTGGGCACAGATACGCAGTATTTT.

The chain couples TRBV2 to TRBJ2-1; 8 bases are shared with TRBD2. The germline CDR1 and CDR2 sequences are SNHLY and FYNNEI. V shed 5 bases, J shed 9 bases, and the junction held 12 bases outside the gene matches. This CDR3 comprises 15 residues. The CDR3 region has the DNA TGTGCCAGCAGTCCGGGGAGGCGGGGGGTCATTGAGCAGTTCTTC. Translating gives CASSPGRRGVIEQFF. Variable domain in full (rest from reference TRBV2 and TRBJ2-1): EPEVTQTPSHQVTQMGQEVILRCVPISNHLYFYWYRQILGQKVEFLVSFYNNEISEKSEIFDDQFSVERPDGSNFTLKIRSTKLEDSAMYFCASSPGRRGVIEQFFGPGTRLTVL.

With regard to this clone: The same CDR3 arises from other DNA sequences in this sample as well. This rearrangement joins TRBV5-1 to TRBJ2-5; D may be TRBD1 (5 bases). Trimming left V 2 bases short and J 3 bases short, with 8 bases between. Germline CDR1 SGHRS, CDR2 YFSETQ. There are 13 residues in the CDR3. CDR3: CASSLGAEETQYF. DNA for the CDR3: TGCGCCAGCAGCTTAGGGGCAGAAGAGACCCAGTACTTC.

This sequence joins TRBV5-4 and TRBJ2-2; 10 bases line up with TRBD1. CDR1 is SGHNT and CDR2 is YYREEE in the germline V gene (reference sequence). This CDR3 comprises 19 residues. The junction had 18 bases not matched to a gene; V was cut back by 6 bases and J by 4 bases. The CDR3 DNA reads TGTGCCAGCAACAGCCGGGACAGGGGTCCCGGGGGAAGCACCGGGGAGCTGTTTTTT. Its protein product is CASNSRDRGPGGSTGELFF.

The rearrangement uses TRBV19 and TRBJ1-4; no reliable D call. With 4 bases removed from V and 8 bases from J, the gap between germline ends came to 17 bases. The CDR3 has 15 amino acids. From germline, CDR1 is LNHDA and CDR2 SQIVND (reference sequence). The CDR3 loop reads CASSTGGLIKEKLFF. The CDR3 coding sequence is TGTGCCAGTAGTACCGGTGGGTTAATAAAGGAAAAACTGTTTTTT.

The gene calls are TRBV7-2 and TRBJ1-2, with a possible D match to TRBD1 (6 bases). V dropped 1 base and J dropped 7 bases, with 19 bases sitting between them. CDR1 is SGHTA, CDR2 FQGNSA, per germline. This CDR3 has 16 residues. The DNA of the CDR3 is TGTGCCAGCAGCTTAGTCAGAGGGGGGCTTCTCTCTGGCTACACCTTC. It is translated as CASSLVRGGLLSGYTF.

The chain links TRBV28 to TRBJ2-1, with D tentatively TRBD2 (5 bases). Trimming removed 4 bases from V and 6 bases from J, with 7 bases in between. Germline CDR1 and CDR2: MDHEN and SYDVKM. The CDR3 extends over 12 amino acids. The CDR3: CASSWTGNEQFF. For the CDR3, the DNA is TGTGCCAGCAGTTGGACTGGCAATGAGCAGTTCTTC.

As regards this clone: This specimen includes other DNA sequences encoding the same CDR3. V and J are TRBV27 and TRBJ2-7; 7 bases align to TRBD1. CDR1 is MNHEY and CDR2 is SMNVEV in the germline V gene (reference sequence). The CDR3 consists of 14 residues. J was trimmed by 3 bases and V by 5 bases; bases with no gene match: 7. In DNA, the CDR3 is TGTGCCAGCAGTCCCCGGGACAGACGCTACGAGCAGTACTTC. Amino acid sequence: CASSPRDRRYEQYF.

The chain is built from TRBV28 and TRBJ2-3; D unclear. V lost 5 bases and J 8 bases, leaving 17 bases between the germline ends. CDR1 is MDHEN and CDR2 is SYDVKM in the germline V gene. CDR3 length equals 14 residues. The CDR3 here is CASSDGRSWGTQYF. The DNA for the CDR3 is TGTGCCAGCAGTGACGGTCGTTCCTGGGGTACGCAGTATTTT.

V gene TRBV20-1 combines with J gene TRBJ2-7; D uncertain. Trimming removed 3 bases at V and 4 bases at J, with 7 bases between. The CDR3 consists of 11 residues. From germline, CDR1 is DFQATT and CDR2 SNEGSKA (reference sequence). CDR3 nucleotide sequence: TGCAGTGCTAGCGGAAATTACGAGCAGTACTTC. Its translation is CSASGNYEQYF.

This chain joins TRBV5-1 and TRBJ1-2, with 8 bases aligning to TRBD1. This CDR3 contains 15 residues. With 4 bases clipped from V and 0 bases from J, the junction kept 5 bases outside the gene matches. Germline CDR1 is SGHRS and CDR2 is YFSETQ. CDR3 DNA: TGCGCCAGCAGCCGCGAGGGACAGGCTAACTATGGCTACACCTTC. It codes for CASSREGQANYGYTF.

The DNA of the CDR3 is TGTGCCTGGAGTGTACGACTAGAGGCCTACAATGAGCAGTTCTTC. Translation: CAWSVRLEAYNEQFF. The chain recombines TRBV30 with TRBJ2-1; a weak D match, TRBD2 (6 bases). The CDR3 is 15 residues long. The germline V gene has CDR1 GTSNPN and CDR2 SVGIG (reference sequence). V lost 0 bases to trimming and J lost 2 bases, with 11 bases between them.

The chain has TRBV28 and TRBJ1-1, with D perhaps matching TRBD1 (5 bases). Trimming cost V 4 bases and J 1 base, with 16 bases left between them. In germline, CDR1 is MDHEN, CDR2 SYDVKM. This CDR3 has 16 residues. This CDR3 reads CASSYNRGRRNTEAFF. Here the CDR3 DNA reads TGTGCCAGCAGTTATAATCGGGGCAGGCGGAACACTGAAGCTTTCTTT. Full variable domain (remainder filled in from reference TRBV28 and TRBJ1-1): DVKVTQSSRYLVKRTGEKVFLECVQDMDHENMFWYRQDPGLGLRLIYFSYDVKMKEKGDIPEGYSVSREKKERFSLILESASTNQTSMYLCASSYNRGRRNTEAFFGQGTRLTVV.

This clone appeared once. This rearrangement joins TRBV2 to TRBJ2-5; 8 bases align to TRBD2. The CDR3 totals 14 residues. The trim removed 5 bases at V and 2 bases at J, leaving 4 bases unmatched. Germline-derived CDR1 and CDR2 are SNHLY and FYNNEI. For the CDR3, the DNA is TGTGCCAGCAGTTCGACTAGCGATCAAGAGACCCAGTACTTC. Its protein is CASSSTSDQETQYF.

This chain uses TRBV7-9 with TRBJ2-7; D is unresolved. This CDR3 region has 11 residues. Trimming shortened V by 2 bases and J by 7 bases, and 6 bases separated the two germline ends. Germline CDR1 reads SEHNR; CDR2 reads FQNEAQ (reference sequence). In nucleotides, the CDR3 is TGTGCCAGCAGCTTAACAGAAGAGCAGTACTTC. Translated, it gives CASSLTEEQYF. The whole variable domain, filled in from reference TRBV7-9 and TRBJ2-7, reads DTGVSQNPRHKITKRGQNVTFRCDPISEHNRLYWYRQTLGQGPEFLTYFQNEAQLEKSRLLSDRFSAERPKGSFSTLEIQRTEQGDSAMYLCASSLTEEQYFGPGTRLTVT.

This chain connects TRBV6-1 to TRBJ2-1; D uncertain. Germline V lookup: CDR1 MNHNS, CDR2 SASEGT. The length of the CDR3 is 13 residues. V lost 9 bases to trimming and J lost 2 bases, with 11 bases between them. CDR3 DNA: TGTGCCAGTTTATCTAGGACCTACAATGAGCAGTTCTTC. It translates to CASLSRTYNEQFF.

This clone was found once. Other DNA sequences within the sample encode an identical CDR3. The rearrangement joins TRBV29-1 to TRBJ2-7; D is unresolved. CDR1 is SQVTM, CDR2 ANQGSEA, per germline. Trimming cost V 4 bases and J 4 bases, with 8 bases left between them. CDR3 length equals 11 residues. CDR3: CSVGSAYEQYF. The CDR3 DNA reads TGCAGCGTTGGGTCGGCGTACGAGCAGTACTTC.

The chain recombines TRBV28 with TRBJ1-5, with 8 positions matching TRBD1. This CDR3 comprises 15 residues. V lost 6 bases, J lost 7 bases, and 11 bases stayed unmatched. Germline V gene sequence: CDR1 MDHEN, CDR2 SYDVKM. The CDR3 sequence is CASSLHQGARQPQHF. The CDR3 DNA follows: TGTGCCAGCAGCTTACACCAGGGGGCTAGACAGCCCCAGCATTTT.